This T cell receptor (beta chain) was sequenced during a study of OX40 agonist ivuxolimab in advanced cancers. Study overall: Patients were treated with ivuxolimab, an agonistic anti-OX40 (CD134) antibody. Notes on the study in general: Mean expanded clone counts were higher in CD8+ than CD4+ T cells.

As concerns this clone: The antigen remains undetermined.

Assay used: immunoSEQ multiplex PCR; TCRdb lists only in-frame clones, some missing. The sample has roughly 32,000 clones, around 83% seen once; the top ten hold 2.6%. The TCR sequence derives from an adult with an advanced solid tumor such as melanoma, head and neck, liver or kidney cancer. The sample consisted of CD4+ or CD8+ T cells sorted from blood, taken in a trial of the OX40 agonist ivuxolimab.

CDR3 nucleotides: TGTGCCAGCAGTCCGACGGTGACTAATGAAAAACTGTTTTTT. Translated: CASSPTVTNEKLFF. V usage is TRBV9 and J usage is TRBJ1-4, with D hard to call. The CDR3 runs to 14 residues. Germline V gene data show CDR1 as SGDLS and CDR2 as YYNGEE. The V end was cut by 5 bases, the J end by 2 bases, with 10 bases between.